Listed below are T cell receptor beta chains from one sample, sequenced in a study of blood T cell repertoires in COVID-19. The table came from immunoSEQ multiplex PCR; TCRdb's copy has only in-frame clones and leaves some out. The table includes hundreds of thousands of clones, roughly 86% detected once. Sequencing was performed on peripheral blood. The receptors come from a man aged 65 to 85 with acute or convalescent COVID-19. Each CDR3 is given with its conserved first and last residue. D genes are given only for firm matches. Clone size is stated in some rows and not others, as once, few, many or a class when expanded.

TRBD1	TRBJ1-1	TRBV3-1/TRBV3-2	few	TGTGCCAGCAGCCGTACAGGGGGTCAAGCTTTCTTT	CASSRTGGQAFF
.	TRBJ2-7	TRBV7-9	.	TGTGCCAGCAGCTTATCCGGGAGTCCCTACGAGCAGTACTTC	CASSLSGSPYEQYF
.	TRBJ2-5	TRBV11-2	.	TGTGCCAGCAGCGTCCTCGGGGAGGTAGAGACCCAGTACTTC	CASSVLGEVETQYF
.	TRBJ2-2	TRBV11-3	.	TGTGCCAGCAGCTTAGCGGGTGAAGGCGGGGAGCTGTTTTTT	CASSLAGEGGELFF
TRBD2	TRBJ2-7	TRBV7-2	.	TGTGCCAGCAGCTTCTCCGGGGTAGCGGGAGGCGAGCAGTACTTC	CASSFSGVAGGEQYF
.	TRBJ1-5	TRBV5-1	.	TGCGCCAGCAGCTTGTGGGGAGGGGATCAGCCCCAGCATTTT	CASSLWGGDQPQHF
.	TRBJ1-1	TRBV10-1	.	TGCGCCAGCAGTGTGCGGGACGGCAGGGCGAACACTGAAGCTTTCTTT	CASSVRDGRANTEAFF
.	TRBJ2-1	TRBV18	.	TGTGCCAGCTCACCGTCGGAGAGCTCCTACAATGAGCAGTTCTTC	CASSPSESSYNEQFF
.	TRBJ1-5	TRBV5-6	.	TGTGCCAGCAGCCTCCGGGGGTTAGGGGCTAGCAATCAGCCCCAGCATTTT	CASSLRGLGASNQPQHF
.	TRBJ2-5	TRBV7-9	.	TGTGCCAGCAGCTTAGGGCTCGGGGGAAGGGAGACCCAGTACTTC	CASSLGLGGRETQYF
TRBD1	TRBJ1-1	TRBV6-5	.	TGTGCCAGCAGTTACCGGGACAGGGGGGACACTGAAGCTTTCTTT	CASSYRDRGDTEAFF
TRBD1	TRBJ1-6	TRBV28	.	TGTGCCAGCAGTTTTGGGGGACAGATAGGTTCACCCCTCCACTTT	CASSFGGQIGSPLHF
TRBD1	TRBJ1-2	TRBV25-1	.	TGTGCCAGCAGCCAGGGACAGTACTATGGCTACACCTTC	CASSQGQYYGYTF
.	TRBJ2-7	TRBV7-2	.	TGTGCCAGCAGCTTGACAGGGACTAGGTACGAGCAGTACTTC	CASSLTGTRYEQYF
.	TRBJ2-7	TRBV28	.	TGTGCCACCAGACCGGGGCAGGGGCCCTACGAGCAGTACTTC	CATRPGQGPYEQYF
.	TRBJ1-1	TRBV7-2	few	TGTGCCAGCAGCTTAGACTGGTCAGGGGCGCAATCTGAAGCTTTCTTT	CASSLDWSGAQSEAFF
.	TRBJ2-5	TRBV7-6	.	TGTGCCAGCAGCTTAACGGCAGGGTTGGAGACCCAGTACTTC	CASSLTAGLETQYF
.	TRBJ1-5	TRBV7-2	.	TGTGCCAGCAGCTTTTCAGGGGGCAATCAGCCCCAGCATTTT	CASSFSGGNQPQHF
.	TRBJ1-6	TRBV28	few	TGTGCCAGCAGCCCGGCCTCGGAGGGACCCCTCCACTTT	CASSPASEGPLHF
.	TRBJ1-5	TRBV10-2	few	TGCGCCAGCAGTGATGGGCCCGGGGTTACCAATCAGCCCCAGCATTTT	CASSDGPGVTNQPQHF
TRBD2	TRBJ2-3	TRBV5-6	.	TGTGCCAGCAGCACCTACCTTAGCGGGGTGAGCACAGATACGCAGTATTTT	CASSTYLSGVSTDTQYF
TRBD1	TRBJ1-1	TRBV4-3	.	TGCGCCAGCAGCCAAGGACAGGGTAACACTGAAGCTTTCTTT	CASSQGQGNTEAFF
.	TRBJ1-1	TRBV30	.	TGTGCCTGGAGTGCATGGAGTTACACTGAAGCTTTCTTT	CAWSAWSYTEAFF
.	TRBJ2-2	TRBV28	.	TGTGCCAGCAGTTTACGGGAGAGGTTCCCCCACGGGGAGCTGTTTTTT	CASSLRERFPHGELFF
TRBD2	TRBJ2-3	TRBV7-9	.	TGTGCCAGCAGCGACGCGACCCCCAGCGGGACCGATACGCAGTATTTT	CASSDATPSGTDTQYF
.	TRBJ1-4	TRBV6-2/TRBV6-3	.	TGTGCCAGCAGCAATACGAACACGGGACATTTTTTT	CASSNTNTGHFF
TRBD2	TRBJ2-7	TRBV7-2	.	TGTGCCAGCAGCTTCGAACTAGCGGTTTCCGAGCAGTACTTC	CASSFELAVSEQYF
.	TRBJ2-3	TRBV5-1	.	TGCGCCAGCAGCTCGCTCACAAGGGGCGGCACAGATACGCAGTATTTT	CASSSLTRGGTDTQYF
TRBD2	TRBJ2-7	TRBV19	.	TGTGCCACCCCGAAGCCGGGACTAGATGACGAGCAGTACTTC	CATPKPGLDDEQYF
.	TRBJ2-7	TRBV10-3	.	TGTGCCATCAGTGGGGAAACACAGGACTACGAGCAGTACTTC	CAISGETQDYEQYF
.	TRBJ1-5	TRBV28	.	TGTGCCAGCAGTTCTGGAGGTCAGCCCCAGCATTTT	CASSSGGQPQHF
TRBD2	TRBJ2-3	TRBV30	.	TGTGCCTGGGGACTAGCGGGAGGAACAGATACGCAGTATTTT	CAWGLAGGTDTQYF
.	TRBJ2-3	TRBV10-3	once	TGTGCCATCAGGCCGGGACTCCAATCCACAGATACGCAGTATTTT	CAIRPGLQSTDTQYF
.	TRBJ2-5	TRBV7-2	.	TGTGCCAGCACTCACTTCCGGGACAAAGAGACCCAGTACTTC	CASTHFRDKETQYF
TRBD2	TRBJ2-3	TRBV19	.	TGTGCCAGTAGCACTAGCGGGGGGGCAGCAGATACGCAGTATTTT	CASSTSGGAADTQYF
TRBD2	TRBJ2-3	TRBV4-2	.	TGTGCCAGCAGCCAAGAATGGCTAGCGGGCCCAGATACGCAGTATTTT	CASSQEWLAGPDTQYF
.	TRBJ1-3	TRBV7-6	once	TGTGCCAGCAGCTTAGAAGGGAGGGGCTCATCTACTGGAAACACCATATATTTT	CASSLEGRGSSTGNTIYF
TRBD2	TRBJ2-3	TRBV5-1	once	TGCGCCAGCAGCACCCTAGCGGAGAATACGCAGTATTTT	CASSTLAENTQYF
TRBD2	TRBJ2-3	TRBV4-2	.	TGTGCCAGCAGCCAAAGGAGCGGCCTAGCGGGAGTGTGGGGTACAGATACGCAGTATTTT	CASSQRSGLAGVWGTDTQYF
.	TRBJ2-1	TRBV10-3	.	TGTGCCACCTTTGCCGGGACAAGCCTTTGGGAGGGGAACAATGAGCAGTTCTTC	CATFAGTSLWEGNNEQFF
TRBD2	TRBJ2-3	TRBV4-3	.	TGCGCCAGCAGCCAGGCAGCCTCAGGGAGGGGACTCGCTAGCACAGATACGCAGTATTTT	CASSQAASGRGLASTDTQYF
TRBD1	TRBJ1-1	TRBV9	.	TGTGCCAGCAGCCCAGGACAGGCGGGGAACACTGAAGCTTTCTTT	CASSPGQAGNTEAFF
TRBD1	TRBJ2-3	TRBV14	.	TGTGCCAGCAGCCTGGGAACACAGGGGCGGACAGATACGCAGTATTTT	CASSLGTQGRTDTQYF
TRBD2	TRBJ2-3	TRBV3-1/TRBV3-2	.	TGTGCCAGCAGCCAAGCTAGCGGGGGGGTTCCCACAGATACGCAGTATTTT	CASSQASGGVPTDTQYF
.	TRBJ1-5	TRBV5-8	.	TGTGCCAGCAGCCGGGGGGGGGTTATAAATCAGCCCCAGCATTTT	CASSRGGVINQPQHF
.	TRBJ2-2	TRBV11-2	.	TGTGCCAGCAGCCTGGACAGGGGAAGACTAGCGGGCGTCGGGGAGCTGTTTTTT	CASSLDRGRLAGVGELFF
TRBD2	TRBJ2-7	TRBV6-5	.	TGTGCCAGCAGTTACACCACTAGCGCCATCTCCTACGAGCAGTACTTC	CASSYTTSAISYEQYF
.	TRBJ1-2	TRBV4-2	.	TGTGCCAGCAGCCAAGAGGGCAGGGCCTACTATGGCTACACCTTC	CASSQEGRAYYGYTF
TRBD1	TRBJ2-2	TRBV5-1	.	TGCGCCAGCAGCTTGGACCTCCGGGACAGAAACCTAAGAGAGCTGTTTTTT	CASSLDLRDRNLRELFF
.	TRBJ2-6	TRBV6-2/TRBV6-3	.	TGTGCCAGCAGCCTACCATGGCAGGTACGCTCTGGGGCCAACGTCCTGACTTTC	CASSLPWQVRSGANVLTF
.	TRBJ1-5	TRBV12-3/TRBV12-4	.	TGTGCCAGCAGTCCAGGAAGCAATCAGCCCCAGCATTTT	CASSPGSNQPQHF
.	TRBJ2-3	TRBV10-3	.	TGTGCCACCAGCGCCGGGAGTAGAGGAGATACGCAGTATTTT	CATSAGSRGDTQYF
.	TRBJ1-1	TRBV7-2	.	TGTGCCAGCAGCCTTCCAGTGAACACTGAAGCTTTCTTT	CASSLPVNTEAFF
TRBD1	TRBJ1-2	TRBV5-1	.	TGCGCCAGCAGCCGACAGGGCAACTATGGCTACACCTTC	CASSRQGNYGYTF